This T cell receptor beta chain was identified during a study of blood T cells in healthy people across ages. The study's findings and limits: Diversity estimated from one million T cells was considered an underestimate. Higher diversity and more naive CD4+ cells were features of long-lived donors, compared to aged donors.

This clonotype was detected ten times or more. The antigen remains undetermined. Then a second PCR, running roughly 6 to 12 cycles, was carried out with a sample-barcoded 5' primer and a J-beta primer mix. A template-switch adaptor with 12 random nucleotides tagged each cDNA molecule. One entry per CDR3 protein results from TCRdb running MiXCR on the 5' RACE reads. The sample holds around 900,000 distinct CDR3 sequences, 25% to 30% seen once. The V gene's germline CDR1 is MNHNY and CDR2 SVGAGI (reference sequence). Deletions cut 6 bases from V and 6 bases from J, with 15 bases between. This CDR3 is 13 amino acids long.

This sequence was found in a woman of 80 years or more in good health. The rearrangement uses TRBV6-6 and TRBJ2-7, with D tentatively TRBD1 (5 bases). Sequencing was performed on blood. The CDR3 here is CASSKGSLGEQYF. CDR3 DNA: TGTGCCAGCAGCAAGGGGTCTCTGGGCGAGCAGTACTTC.